This TCR beta chain derives from a study of control samples from healthy donors and cancer patients. This CDR3 has 15 amino acids. The germline V gene has CDR1 SGHKS and CDR2 YYEKEE (reference sequence). Trimming at V came to 2 bases and at J to 2 bases, leaving 4 bases not matched to a gene. Method: immunoSEQ multiplex PCR; TCRdb's copy keeps in-frame clones and lacks some. Of some 140,000 clones in the sample, roughly 94% are singletons; the top ten hold about 5.6%. This receptor was identified in a man between 40 and 49 years old in good health. The sequenced material came from blood. The rearrangement links TRBV5-5 to TRBJ1-3, with 7 positions matching TRBD1. The CDR3 nucleotides read TGTGCCAGCAGCTTATGGCAGGGGGCTGGAAACACCATATATTTT. Its protein product is CASSLWQGAGNTIYF. Using reference TRBV5-5 and TRBJ1-3 for the parts outside the CDR3, the full variable domain is DAGVTQSPTHLIKTRGQQVTLRCSPISGHKSVSWYQQVLGQGPQFIFQYYEKEERGRGNFPDRFSARQFPNYSSELNVNALLLGDSALYLCASSLWQGAGNTIYFGEGSWLTVV.